The present T cell receptor (beta chain) was sequenced within a study of cytomegalovirus exposure and HLA in healthy donors. As for the study in general: Roughly 180 million T cells yielded around 120 million unique TCR beta sequences in earlier analysis. Of the donors genotyped, several hundred in all, around 77% fell in the Caucasian-associated ancestry cluster. Study findings and constraints: In an earlier analysis, in roughly 600 donors, most V segments appeared productive either ~87% or ~30% of the time.

Worth noting for this clone: The antigen remains undetermined.

CDR1 is MGHRA and CDR2 is YSYEKL in the germline V gene. V was pared by 4 bases and J by 2 bases, with 7 bases of the junction left unmatched. The CDR3 contains 15 residues. Healthy donors of bone marrow made up the group. The study ran its PCR with 60 Vbeta and 13 Jbeta primers. Sequencing was performed with immunoSEQ multiplex PCR; in TCRdb, only in-frame clones are kept and a portion is missing. The sample carries roughly 230,000 clones, roughly 73% recorded once. This clonotype was sampled from a boy aged 5-17 years in good health and CMV-seronegative. The material sequenced was PBMCs. The V and J genes are TRBV4-1 and TRBJ2-7; TRBD1 aligns across 8 bases. The CDR3, as DNA: TGCGCCAGCAGCCGACAGACAGGGGCCCCCTACGAGCAGTACTTC. It is translated as CASSRQTGAPYEQYF.